Listed below are T cell receptor beta chains from one sample, sequenced in a study of T-cell reconstitution after alpha-beta-depleted transplantation in children. One entry per CDR3 protein, called by TCRdb with MiXCR from the PCR reads. The table shows about 290,000 distinct CDR3 sequences, with roughly a tenth occurring only once. The sample in question was PBMCs, obtained before TCRalphabeta/CD19-depleted stem cell transplant. The receptors come from a boy younger than two with acute myeloid leukemia, due to receive a stem cell transplant. Both conserved end residues are part of each CDR3. A D gene is named only where the DNA matches it firmly. Not all rows give a size; the values are once, few, many and, for expanded clones, a class.

clone_size	v_call	d_call	j_call	cdr3_nt	cdr3_aa
few	TRBV5-1	NA	TRBJ2-7	TGCGCCAGCAGCGGTAGCGGTGAGCAGTACTTC	CASSGSGEQYF
many	TRBV7-7	NA	TRBJ2-2	TGTGCCAGCAGCTTTGGACTCCTCACCGGGGAGCTGTTTTTT	CASSFGLLTGELFF
many	TRBV3-1	TRBD1	TRBJ1-1	TGTGCCAGCAGCCAAGATCTTGGGACAGGGTGGGATGAAGCTTTCTTT	CASSQDLGTGWDEAFF
many	TRBV29-1	TRBD1	TRBJ1-1	TGCAGCGTTGAGACAGGGGGCGGCACTGAAGCTTTCTTT	CSVETGGGTEAFF
many	TRBV6-4	NA	TRBJ2-3	TGTGCCAGCAGTGACTCGATCGACACCAGCACAGATACGCAGTATTTT	CASSDSIDTSTDTQYF
many	TRBV5-6	TRBD1	TRBJ2-1	TGTGCCAGCAGCTTGGGACAGGGACCCTACAATGAGCAGTTCTTC	CASSLGQGPYNEQFF
NA	TRBV12-3/TRBV12-4	NA	TRBJ1-1	TGTGCCAGCACCATGACCCGGGACACTGAAGCTTTCTTT	CASTMTRDTEAFF
many	TRBV15	NA	TRBJ2-7	TGTGCCACCAGCAGAGCCGCTGGCGAGCAGTACTTC	CATSRAAGEQYF
many	TRBV7-9	TRBD1	TRBJ1-5	TGTGCCAGCAGCGCACAGGGGGCGGTTCAGCCCCAGCATTTT	CASSAQGAVQPQHF
many	TRBV4-1	NA	TRBJ2-1	TGCGCCAGCAGCCACCTACAGGGACTCTCCTACAATGAGCAGTTCTTC	CASSHLQGLSYNEQFF
many	TRBV28	NA	TRBJ2-7	TGTGCCAGTCAGGGACTCACAGGGACCTACGAGCAGTACTTC	CASQGLTGTYEQYF
many	TRBV15	TRBD1	TRBJ2-3	TGTGCCACCAGCAGAGATCCGGGGGACAGGGGCATCACAGATACGCAGTATTTT	CATSRDPGDRGITDTQYF